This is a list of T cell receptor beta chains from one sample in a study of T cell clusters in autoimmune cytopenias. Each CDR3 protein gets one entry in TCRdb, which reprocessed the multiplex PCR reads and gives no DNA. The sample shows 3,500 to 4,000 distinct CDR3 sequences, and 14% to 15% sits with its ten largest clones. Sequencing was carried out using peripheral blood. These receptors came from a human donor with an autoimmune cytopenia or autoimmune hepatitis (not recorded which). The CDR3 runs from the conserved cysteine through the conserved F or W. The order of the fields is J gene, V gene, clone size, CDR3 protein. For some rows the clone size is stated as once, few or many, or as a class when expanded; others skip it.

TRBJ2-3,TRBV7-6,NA,CASSPEPLRQASTDTQYF
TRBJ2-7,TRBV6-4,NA,CASKEAGTLPYEQYF
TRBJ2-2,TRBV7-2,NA,CASSLGGRATGELFF
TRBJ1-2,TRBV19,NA,CASSAGQGRYGYTF
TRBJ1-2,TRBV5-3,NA,CARSAGGGYTF
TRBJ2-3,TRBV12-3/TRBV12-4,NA,CASSPGLAGGSDTQYF
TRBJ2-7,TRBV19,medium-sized,CASSIDPGYEQYF
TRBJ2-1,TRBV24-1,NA,CATSVAGYNEQFF
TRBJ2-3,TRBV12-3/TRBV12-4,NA,CASSFYSTDTQYF
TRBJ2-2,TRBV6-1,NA,CASSEARRLDSTGELFF
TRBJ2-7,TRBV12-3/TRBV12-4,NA,CASSSGTASYEQYF
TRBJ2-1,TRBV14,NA,CASSQYPGHEQFF
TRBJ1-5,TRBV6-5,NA,CASRKTGARHQPQHF
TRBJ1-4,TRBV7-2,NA,CASSFRSSHLPVNEKLFF
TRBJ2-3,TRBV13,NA,CASSFQGTSGSFFSDTQYF
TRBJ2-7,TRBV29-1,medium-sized,CSVGTGVGEQYF
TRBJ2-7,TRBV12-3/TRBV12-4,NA,CASSLTGGAYEQYF
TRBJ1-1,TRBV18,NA,CASSPGRTDREAFF
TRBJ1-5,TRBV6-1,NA,CASSERGRGVSNQPQHF
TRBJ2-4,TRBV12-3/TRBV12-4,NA,CASSPARVAKNIQYF
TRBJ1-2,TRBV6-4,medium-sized,CASSDSLGGGYTF
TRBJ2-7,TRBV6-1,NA,CASSDFTYEQYF
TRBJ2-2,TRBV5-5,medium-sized,CASSLAGELSGELFF
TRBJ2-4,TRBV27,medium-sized,CASSPWGGAHNIQYF
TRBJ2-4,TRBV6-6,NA,CASSRLAGMSGAKNIQYF
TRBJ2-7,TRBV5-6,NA,CASSLAGGPTEQYF
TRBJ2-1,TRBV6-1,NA,CASRREYSYNEQFF
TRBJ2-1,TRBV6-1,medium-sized,CASSELASEIYNEQFF
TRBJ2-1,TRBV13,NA,CASSFLTSGREGNEQFF
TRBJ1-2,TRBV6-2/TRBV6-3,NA,CASRSSGGFNYGYTF
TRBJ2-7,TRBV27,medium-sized,CASSLEGAHHEQYF
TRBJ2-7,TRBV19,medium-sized,CASSTGPSSYEQYF
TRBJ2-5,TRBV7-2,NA,CASSLKSGETQYF
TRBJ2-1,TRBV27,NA,CASSPQIWTSGSSYNEQFF
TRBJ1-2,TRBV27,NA,CASSLGGPIYGYTF
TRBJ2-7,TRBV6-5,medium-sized,CASSREPRGPYEQYF
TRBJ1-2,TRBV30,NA,CAWSVVGLYGYTF
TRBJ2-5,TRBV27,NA,CASSFGGDGTQYF
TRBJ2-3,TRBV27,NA,CASRGLTDTQYF
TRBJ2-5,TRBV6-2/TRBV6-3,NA,CASTSGGLAGLGETQYF
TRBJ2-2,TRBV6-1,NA,CASSRDSGPGELFF